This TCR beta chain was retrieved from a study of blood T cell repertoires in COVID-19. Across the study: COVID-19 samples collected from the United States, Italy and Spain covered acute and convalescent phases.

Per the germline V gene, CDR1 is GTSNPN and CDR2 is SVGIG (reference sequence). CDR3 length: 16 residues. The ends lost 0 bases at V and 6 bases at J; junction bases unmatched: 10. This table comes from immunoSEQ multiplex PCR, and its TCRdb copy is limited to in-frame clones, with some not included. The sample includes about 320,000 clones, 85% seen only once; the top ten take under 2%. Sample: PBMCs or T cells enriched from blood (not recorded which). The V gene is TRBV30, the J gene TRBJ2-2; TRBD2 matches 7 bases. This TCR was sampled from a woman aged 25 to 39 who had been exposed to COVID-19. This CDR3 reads CAWSVRLGLRPGELFF. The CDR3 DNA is TGTGCCTGGAGTGTACGTCTGGGACTAAGACCCGGGGAGCTGTTTTTT.